This T cell receptor beta chain is drawn from a study of CD8 T cells in Susac syndrome. The V end was cut by 3 bases, the J end by 4 bases, with 12 bases between. Germline values: CDR1 SNHLY, CDR2 FYNNEI. The CDR3 totals 14 residues. After extraction with the RNeasy kit, roughly 0.45 to 1 ug of the RNA was reverse transcribed using random hexamers. By means of immunoSEQ multiplex PCR, TCR beta CDR3 spanning 54 Vbeta and 13 Jbeta underwent amplification. A single record per CDR3 protein comes from TCRdb applying MiXCR to the immunoSEQ multiplex PCR reads. The sample has more than 100,000 distinct CDR3 sequences; 65% to 90% are singletons. CD8+ and CD4+ T cells taken from blood had their TCR beta sequenced. TEMRA cells were FACS-enriched, unlike CD8+ and CD4+ T cells, which were negatively isolated.

The rearrangement joins TRBV2 to TRBJ1-2; weak D call: TRBD1 (5 bases). The sequence came from a human donor with multiple sclerosis. Source material: CD8+ T cells from PBMCs. The CDR3 nucleotides are TGTGCCAGCAGTGAGATGGGGGGTAGCTATGGCTACACCTTC. Residues: CASSEMGGSYGYTF.